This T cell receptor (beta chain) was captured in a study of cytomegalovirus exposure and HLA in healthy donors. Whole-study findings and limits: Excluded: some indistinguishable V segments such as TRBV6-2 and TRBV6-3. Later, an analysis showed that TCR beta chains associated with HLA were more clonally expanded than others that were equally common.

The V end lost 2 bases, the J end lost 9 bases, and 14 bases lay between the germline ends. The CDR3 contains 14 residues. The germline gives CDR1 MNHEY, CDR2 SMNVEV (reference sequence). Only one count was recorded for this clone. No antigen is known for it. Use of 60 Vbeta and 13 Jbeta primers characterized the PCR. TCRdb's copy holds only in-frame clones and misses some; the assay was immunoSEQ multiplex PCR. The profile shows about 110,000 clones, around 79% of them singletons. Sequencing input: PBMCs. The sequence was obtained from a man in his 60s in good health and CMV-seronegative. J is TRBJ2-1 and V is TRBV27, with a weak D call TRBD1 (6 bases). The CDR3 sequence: CASSLQQGFGEQFF. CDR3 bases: TGTGCCAGCAGTTTACAACAGGGATTTGGTGAGCAGTTCTTC.